This T cell receptor (beta chain) was recorded in a study of CD8 T cells in ankylosing spondylitis. Overall study results and limits: Ankylosing spondylitis blood appeared to carry a characteristic TCR beta motif of roughly 8 highly homologous variants. Clones linked to disease were reported to show significant enrichment in matched ankylosing spondylitis synovial fluid. Disease-linked clones were found to be CD8+ and relatively rare in peripheral blood.

By sample share, this clonotype is medium-sized. Its cognate antigen is unknown. V was clipped by 3 bases and J by 5 bases, with 3 bases between them. The length of the CDR3 is 11 residues. Germline V gene sequence: CDR1 SGDLS, CDR2 YYNGEE. Construction of TCR beta libraries was performed using quantitative 5'-RACE with molecular barcodes. TCRdb reprocessed the 5' RACE reads with MiXCR, giving one entry per CDR3 protein. The sample holds some 8,900 distinct CDR3 sequences, under 4% seen once. The sample was blood, either unsorted or a sorted T cell fraction (not recorded which). V is TRBV9 and J is TRBJ2-1; D is unresolved. This TCR was recovered from a female donor with ankylosing spondylitis or in good health (not recorded which). The CDR3 DNA reads TGTGCCAGCAGCGCCCACAATGAGCAGTTCTTC. Its protein is CASSAHNEQFF.